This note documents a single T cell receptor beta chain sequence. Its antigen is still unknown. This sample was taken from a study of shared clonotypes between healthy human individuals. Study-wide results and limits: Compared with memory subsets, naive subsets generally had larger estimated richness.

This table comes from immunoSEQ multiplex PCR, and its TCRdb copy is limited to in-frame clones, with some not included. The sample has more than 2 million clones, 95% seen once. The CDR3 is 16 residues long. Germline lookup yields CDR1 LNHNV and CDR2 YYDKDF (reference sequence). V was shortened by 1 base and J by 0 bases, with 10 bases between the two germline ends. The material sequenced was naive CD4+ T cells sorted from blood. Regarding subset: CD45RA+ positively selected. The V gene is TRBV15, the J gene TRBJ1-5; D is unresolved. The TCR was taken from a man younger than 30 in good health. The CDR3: CATSRGLEVSNQPQHF. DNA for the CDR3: TGTGCCACCAGCAGAGGATTAGAAGTTAGCAATCAGCCCCAGCATTTT.